A selection of T cell receptor beta chains follows, all from one sample in a study of CD8 T cells in Susac syndrome. TCRdb analysed the immunoSEQ multiplex PCR reads with MiXCR anew, one entry per CDR3 protein. Of about 180,000 distinct CDR3 sequences listed, approximately 95% are singletons. The specimen sequenced was CD4+ T cells from PBMCs. The source of these receptors is a human donor with multiple sclerosis. CDR3s include the opening cysteine and the closing phenylalanine or tryptophan. The D gene is left open where the match is weak. Rows give clone size only sometimes, using once, few, many, or a class for an expanded clone.

d_call | j_call | clone_size | v_call | cdr3_nt | cdr3_aa
NA | TRBJ2-7 | NA | TRBV29-1 | TGCAGCGTTGAGGCAGCCTACGAGCAGTACTTC | CSVEAAYEQYF
TRBD1 | TRBJ2-7 | NA | TRBV30 | TGTGCCTGGAGACCGGGACAGGGGGCTAACGAGCAGTACTTC | CAWRPGQGANEQYF
NA | TRBJ2-1 | NA | TRBV4-1 | TGCGCCAGCAGCCAAGATGCGGCGGGGAGCTCCTACAATGAGCAGTTCTTC | CASSQDAAGSSYNEQFF
NA | TRBJ2-7 | NA | TRBV7-9 | TGTGCCAGCAGCTTCGGATACAGGGATTCCGAGCAGTACTTC | CASSFGYRDSEQYF
TRBD1 | TRBJ1-2 | NA | TRBV20-1 | TGCAGTGTCAATGCAGGGGGGGTGAGCTATGGCTACACCTTC | CSVNAGGVSYGYTF
TRBD1 | TRBJ1-2 | NA | TRBV20-1 | TGCAGTGCTAGAGATCGAACAGGGGTTGGCTACACCTTC | CSARDRTGVGYTF
TRBD1 | TRBJ1-6 | NA | TRBV20-1 | TGCAGTGCCCCCAAGGGGGCAGGGGAGTTTGGTTCACCCCTCCACTTT | CSAPKGAGEFGSPLHF
NA | TRBJ2-1 | NA | TRBV29-1 | TGCAGCGTTGAAGATAATAGGGGAGCAATCTACAATGAGCAGTTCTTC | CSVEDNRGAIYNEQFF
TRBD2 | TRBJ2-5 | NA | TRBV7-9 | TGTGCCAGCAGCTTTCACGAACGACTAGCGGGGGGGCTTCAAGAGACCCAGTACTTC | CASSFHERLAGGLQETQYF
NA | TRBJ2-3 | NA | TRBV7-2 | TGTGCCAGCAGCTTATTCGAGAGCGGTACAGATACGCAGTATTTT | CASSLFESGTDTQYF
NA | TRBJ1-1 | NA | TRBV29-1 | TGCAGCGTGTACCGGGGGGGGAGTGGCACTGAAGCTTTCTTT | CSVYRGGSGTEAFF
NA | TRBJ1-5 | NA | TRBV2 | TGTGCCAGCAATATGGGTGGTCAGCCCCAGCATTTT | CASNMGGQPQHF
NA | TRBJ2-7 | NA | TRBV5-4 | TGTGCCAGCAGCTTGGCTAGCGTCTACGAGCAGTACTTC | CASSLASVYEQYF
TRBD1 | TRBJ1-2 | NA | TRBV2 | TGTGCCAGCCTTACCGAACAGGGGGTTCGGAACTATGGCTACACCTTC | CASLTEQGVRNYGYTF
NA | TRBJ1-4 | NA | TRBV18 | TGTGCCAGCTCACCAGGGACGGCATCAACTAATGAAAAACTGTTTTTT | CASSPGTASTNEKLFF
TRBD1 | TRBJ1-2 | NA | TRBV30 | TGTGCCTGGAGTGCGGGGACAGGGGGCAACTATGGCTACACCTTC | CAWSAGTGGNYGYTF
TRBD1 | TRBJ1-2 | NA | TRBV28 | TGTGCCAGCAGTTTCCCGGGACAGGGGGCTGGTGGCTACACCTTC | CASSFPGQGAGGYTF
NA | TRBJ1-2 | NA | TRBV9 | TGTGCCAGCAGCGTAGAGGTGGGGCCCTATGGCTACACCTTC | CASSVEVGPYGYTF
NA | TRBJ2-7 | NA | TRBV30 | TGTGCCTGGAGTAGGACAGTCCCTCACGAGCAGTACTTC | CAWSRTVPHEQYF
NA | TRBJ2-5 | NA | TRBV6-2/TRBV6-3 | TGTGCCAGCAGCCGGGGAGAACTACTACAAGAGACCCAGTACTTC | CASSRGELLQETQYF
NA | TRBJ2-7 | NA | TRBV14 | TGTGCCAGCAGCCGGATGGACGCCCCATACGAGCAGTACTTC | CASSRMDAPYEQYF
TRBD2 | TRBJ2-3 | NA | TRBV6-5 | TGTGCCAGCAGTTACTCGACGGGGGGGAATGCAGATACGCAGTATTTT | CASSYSTGGNADTQYF
NA | TRBJ2-5 | few | TRBV7-8 | TGTGCCAGCAGCCGGGACGGTCAAGAGACCCAGTACTTC | CASSRDGQETQYF
NA | TRBJ1-2 | NA | TRBV30 | TGTGCCTCCATCCGAGCAGGGACTGCCAGCTATGGCTACACCTTC | CASIRAGTASYGYTF
TRBD1 | TRBJ1-2 | NA | TRBV2 | TGTGCCAGCAGTGCGGACAGGGTCGTAGTAGGCTACACCTTC | CASSADRVVVGYTF
TRBD1 | TRBJ1-6 | NA | TRBV30 | TGTGCCTGGAGTGAGGGACAGTATAATTCACCCCTCCACTTT | CAWSEGQYNSPLHF
NA | TRBJ2-1 | NA | TRBV24-1 | TGTGCCACCGACGGACGGGGAAAGGGACCCAATGAGCAGTTCTTC | CATDGRGKGPNEQFF
TRBD1 | TRBJ2-7 | NA | TRBV4-1 | TGCGCCAGCAGCCTCTCAGGGACAGGGGGGGACGAGCAGTACTTC | CASSLSGTGGDEQYF
NA | TRBJ2-5 | once | TRBV20-1 | TGCAGTGCTAGGGAAACAGGGCTCGAGACCCAGTACTTC | CSARETGLETQYF
NA | TRBJ1-1 | NA | TRBV11-2 | TGTGCCAGCAGCTCATGGGACGGAGGTTACACTGAAGCTTTCTTT | CASSSWDGGYTEAFF
NA | TRBJ2-1 | once | TRBV14 | TGTGCCAGCAGCTATTTAGCGGTCGTCACGCACAATGAGCAGTTCTTC | CASSYLAVVTHNEQFF
NA | TRBJ1-4 | NA | TRBV7-9 | TGTGCCAGCAGCTTACAGGCTAATGAAAAACTGTTTTTT | CASSLQANEKLFF
NA | TRBJ1-4 | NA | TRBV9 | TGTGCCAGCAGCACTTTCGGGGAGAGCGGTGAAAAACTGTTTTTT | CASSTFGESGEKLFF
NA | TRBJ2-4 | NA | TRBV12-3/TRBV12-4 | TGTGCCAGCAGCCTCACTGGAGGGGGTAGGAACATTCAGTACTTC | CASSLTGGGRNIQYF
TRBD1 | TRBJ2-1 | once | TRBV7-9 | TGTGCCAGCAGCCCGGGACAGGGGGTTGAGCAGTTCTTC | CASSPGQGVEQFF
TRBD1 | TRBJ2-3 | NA | TRBV10-3 | TGTGCCACCTACCCGCAGGGGGAAGGGGATACGCAGTATTTT | CATYPQGEGDTQYF
NA | TRBJ1-1 | NA | TRBV20-1 | TGCAGTGCTAGATCTCGAGGGCACCCGACTGAAGCTTTCTTT | CSARSRGHPTEAFF
NA | TRBJ2-7 | NA | TRBV6-2/TRBV6-3 | TGTGCCAGTTCGGACTCTCCCTACGAGCAGTACTTC | CASSDSPYEQYF
NA | TRBJ1-6 | once | TRBV6-1 | TGTGCCAGCAGATCCATTACAGAGAGCTCCTATAATTCACCCCTCCACTTT | CASRSITESSYNSPLHF
NA | TRBJ1-2 | NA | TRBV5-4 | TGTGCCAGCAGCTGGCGTGGGGGACAAATTAACTATGGCTACACCTTC | CASSWRGGQINYGYTF
TRBD1 | TRBJ1-2 | NA | TRBV19 | TGTGCCAGTAGGGACAGGGGGAGCGGACTTGGCGGCTACACCTTC | CASRDRGSGLGGYTF
NA | TRBJ2-7 | NA | TRBV4-2 | TGTGCCAGCAGCCCCCAGTCCGGGCGGTCCTCCACCTACGAGCAGTACTTC | CASSPQSGRSSTYEQYF
NA | TRBJ1-5 | NA | TRBV7-2 | TGTGCCAGCAGCACGAACAGGGCCGATCAGCCCCAGCATTTT | CASSTNRADQPQHF
TRBD1 | TRBJ1-6 | NA | TRBV12-3/TRBV12-4 | TGTGCCAGCAGTTTAGGCCCGACAGGGAATTCACCCCTCCACTTT | CASSLGPTGNSPLHF
NA | TRBJ2-3 | NA | TRBV18 | TGTGCCAGCTCACCAGCGGGCACAGATACGCAGTATTTT | CASSPAGTDTQYF